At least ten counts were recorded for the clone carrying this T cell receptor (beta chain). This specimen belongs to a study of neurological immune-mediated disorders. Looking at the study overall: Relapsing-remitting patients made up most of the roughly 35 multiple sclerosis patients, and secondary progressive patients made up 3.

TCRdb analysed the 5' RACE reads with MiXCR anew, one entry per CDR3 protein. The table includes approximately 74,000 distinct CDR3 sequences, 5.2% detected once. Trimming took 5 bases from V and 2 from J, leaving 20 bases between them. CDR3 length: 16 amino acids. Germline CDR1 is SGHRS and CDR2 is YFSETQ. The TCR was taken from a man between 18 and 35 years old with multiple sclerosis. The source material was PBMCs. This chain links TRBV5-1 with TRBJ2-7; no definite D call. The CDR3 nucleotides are TGCGCCAGCAGGCGCCCCCGGGCAGGTGACGCCTACGAGCAGTACTTC. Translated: CASRRPRAGDAYEQYF.